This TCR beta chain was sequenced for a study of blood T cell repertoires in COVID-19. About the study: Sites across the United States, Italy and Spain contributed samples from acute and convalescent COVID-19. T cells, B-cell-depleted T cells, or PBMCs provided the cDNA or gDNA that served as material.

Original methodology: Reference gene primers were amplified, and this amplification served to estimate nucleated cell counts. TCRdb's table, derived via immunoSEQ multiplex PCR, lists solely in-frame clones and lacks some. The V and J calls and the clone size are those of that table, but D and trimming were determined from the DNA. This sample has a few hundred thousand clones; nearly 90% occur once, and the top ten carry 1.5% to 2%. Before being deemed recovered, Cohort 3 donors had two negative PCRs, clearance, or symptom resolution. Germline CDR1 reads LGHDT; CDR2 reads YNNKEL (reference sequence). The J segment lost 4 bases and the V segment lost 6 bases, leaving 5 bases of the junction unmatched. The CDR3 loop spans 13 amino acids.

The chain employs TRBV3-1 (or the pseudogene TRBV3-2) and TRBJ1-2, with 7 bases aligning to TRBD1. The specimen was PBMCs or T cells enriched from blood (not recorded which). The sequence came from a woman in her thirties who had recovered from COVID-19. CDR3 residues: CASRPTGVYGYTF. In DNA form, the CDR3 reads TGTGCCAGCAGACCTACAGGGGTCTATGGCTACACCTTC.